This T cell receptor beta chain was found in a study of T cell repertoires in cytomegalovirus infection. Background on the study: Based on public TCR beta signatures, there were indications of CMV infection and of a matching HLA type.

Findings and limits, study-wide: What dominated the ex vivo response were HLA-C-restricted CMV-specific TCR beta clonotypes. Individuals carrying CMV plus the relevant HLA were identified by cumulative frequency of public TCR beta families.

TCRdb recomputed calls from the reads with MiXCR, one row per CDR3 protein. Seen here are about 600,000 distinct CDR3 sequences, around 24% observed once, and the top ten hold around 7.6%. Deletions cut 2 bases from V and 7 bases from J, with 9 bases between. In germline, CDR1 is SGHTA, CDR2 FQGNSA. This CDR3 spans 13 amino acids. This clonotype appeared many times. The antigen remains undetermined. The clonotype was recovered from a human donor in good health (CMV status not recorded). Some clones in this sample may be carry-over from other donors' samples. The sample comprised CD8+ T cells from PBMCs. The chain recombines TRBV7-2 with TRBJ2-1, with no clear D. CDR3: CASSLILENEQFF. CDR3 in DNA: TGTGCCAGCAGCTTAATCTTGGAGAATGAGCAGTTCTTC.